The 6 T cell receptor beta chains listed next were all sequenced from one sample in a study of blood T cells in healthy people across ages. A sample-barcoded 5' primer and a J-beta primer mix were used in a second PCR of about 7 to 12 cycles. TCRdb fed the 5' RACE reads into MiXCR, producing one record per CDR3 protein. The sample holds some 780,000 distinct CDR3 sequences; roughly 56% are singletons and the top ten take 20% to 30%. The source material was blood. The receptors shown here come from a middle-aged man in good health.

In its sample, this clonotype was seen once. The rearrangement links TRBV28 to TRBJ2-1; weak D call: TRBD1 (5 bases). V lost 3 bases to trimming and J lost 6 bases, with 12 bases between them. The length of the CDR3 is 14 residues. Germline loops: CDR1 MDHEN, CDR2 SYDVKM. The CDR3 region is CASSFPSGANEQFF. DNA of the CDR3: TGTGCCAGCAGTTTTCCGAGTGGGGCCAATGAGCAGTTCTTC.

The chain combines TRBV6-2 or TRBV6-3 with TRBJ2-5; 8 nucleotides align to TRBD1. V was pared by 3 bases and J by 2 bases, with 11 bases of the junction left unmatched. This CDR3 is 17 amino acids long. The germline V gene encodes CDR1 MNHEY and CDR2 SVGEGT. CDR3 in amino acids: CASSYGLAGGLQETQYF. CDR3 nucleotide sequence: TGTGCCAGCAGTTATGGTTTGGCAGGGGGCCTACAAGAGACCCAGTACTTC.

The CDR3 region is CSAHSESSYNEQFF. The CDR3 DNA reads TGCAGTGCTCATAGCGAGAGCTCCTACAATGAGCAGTTCTTC. This chain uses TRBV20-1 with TRBJ2-1, with TRBD2 as a possible D gene (5 bases). Germline V gene lookup returns CDR1 DFQATT and CDR2 SNEGSKA (reference sequence). Trimming stripped 5 bases from V and 0 bases from J, with 11 bases between. This CDR3 is 14 amino acids long.

This clonotype was recorded a few times. V is TRBV20-1 and J is TRBJ1-2, with a tentative D call TRBD1 (5 bases). The germline V gene has CDR1 DFQATT and CDR2 SNEGSKA (reference sequence). Between the trimmed V and J ends, which lost 2 bases and 5 bases, there was a span of 12 bases. This CDR3 region has 13 residues. The chain's CDR3 is CSARSGGGYGYTF. DNA of the CDR3: TGCAGTGCTAGATCCGGGGGAGGATATGGCTACACCTTC.

This chain connects TRBV24-1 to TRBJ2-2; D unclear. Trimming pared 6 bases from V and 2 bases from J, leaving 12 bases between. The CDR3 consists of 15 residues. Germline CDR1 reads KGHDR; CDR2 reads SFDVKD. This CDR3 reads CATSSVGINTGELFF. The CDR3, as DNA: TGTGCCACCAGTAGTGTAGGGATAAACACCGGGGAGCTGTTTTTT.

This clonotype was seen just once. V usage is TRBV5-1 and J usage is TRBJ2-7; no firm D call. The V and J ends lost 6 bases and 2 bases respectively, with 18 bases between them. This CDR3 is 15 amino acids long. The V gene's germline CDR1 is SGHRS and CDR2 YFSETQ. As DNA, the CDR3 is TGCGCCAGCAAGTTGTCTACCCTTTTAACCTACGAGCAGTACTTC. Its protein is CASKLSTLLTYEQYF.